This record concerns one T cell receptor beta chain sequence. This clonotype was counted a few times. The antigen this receptor binds is unknown. Base qualities were left out, and no much larger clone turns up one base away. The time point label on this specimen signifies: pre-sensitization, week 0. The treatment or condition tag for this specimen amounts to: therapeutic diphenylcyclopropenone sensitization with weekly scalp DPC. At every patch-test visit, the blood draw took place before the patch test was put on. To be eligible, patients had to be aged 18 to 70, diagnosed with alopecia and judged suitable for DPC therapy, while pregnant patients were excluded. Total RNA was extracted from unfractionated whole blood collected in Tempus Blood RNA tubes. The data belong to a study of human T cells and chemical hapten exposure listed by TCRdb under 2021. Turning to the overall study: For sensitization, 2% DPC in acetone was applied to a roughly 2 cm by roughly 2 cm area of upper inner arm skin. The libraries were sequenced as a pool, and the TCR yield per sample differed mostly because of small variations in library volumes within the pool. Patients additionally received weekly therapeutic DPC doses to the scalp throughout the approximately 22-week study period. Patch tests used Finn chambers with 0.01% DPC on the upper back, scored after 6 days by International Contact Dermatitis Research Group standards. Blood samples were taken from patients before sensitization (week 0) and at 2, 6 and about 24 weeks after DPC sensitization. In alopecia patients, the study followed how the peripheral blood TCR repertoire changed in vivo over primary and secondary sensitization to diphenylcyclopropenone (DPC), a hapten. The patient cohort, mostly female, included alopecia areata with under or over 50% scalp involvement, alopecia totalis and alopecia universalis. Some 29 alopecia patients provided blood for TCR sequencing at one to four time points (pre-sensitization, 2, 6 and 24 weeks).

V has 5 bases trimmed and J has 1 base trimmed; junction bases matching no gene number 10. In the germline V gene (reference sequence), CDR1 corresponds to PRHDT and CDR2 to FYEKMQ. Counted from cysteine to phenylalanine, this CDR3 has 16 amino acids. The read is trimmed to its CDR3 DNA, 48 bases read in frame from base 1. The library relied on RACE. The data were produced on a NextSeq 500. During library preparation, unique molecular identifiers were attached to individual cDNA molecules so that TCRs could be counted in a quantitative, reproducible way. For every blood RNA sample, sequencing covered both the TCR alpha and TCR beta chains. The paper's processing steps were these. A median of around 100,000 TCRs per sample was observed, with a range of roughly 20,000 to 750,000. The Decombinator software suite was used to annotate V, J and CDR3 in the TCR reads. To make PS versus PT1 abundance plots, every sample was subsampled to the same number of TCRs (28,000). Expanded TCRs were defined as absent before sensitization and observed at least eight times at the 2-week time point. Starting from the raw public reads, TCRdb applied fastp trimming at Q25, assembled clones with MiXCR and retained in-frame beta chains. Here each entry gathers all rows of one CDR3 protein and keeps the most common genes and DNA. The authors' filters were not applied to this entry. Present in this sample are tens of thousands of distinct CDR3 sequences, approximately 9.9% of which were seen just once. The top ten clonotypes cover roughly 5% of the sample.

Paper-wide results and their limitations: Repeated subsampling changed both the strength of the expansion versus patch-test correlation and the threshold at which the correlation became significant. A positive correlation was found between the number of PT1 expanded TCRs and patch test score, with significance reached at thresholds 8, 16 and 32 but not 4. DPC sensitization did not change the number of TCRs with a frequency above 1 in 1000, and there was no evidence of changes in global repertoire structure. Expanded TCRs formed significantly more large CDR3 similarity clusters than pre-sensitization or healthy control sets, consistent with antigen-driven responses. Because every patient had alopecia, a presumed autoimmune disease, the patients' immune response might differ from that of healthy individuals.

The chain links TRBV13 with TRBJ1-1, with TRBD1 matching 7 junction bases. The specimen was whole blood, collected in connection with sensitization to the hapten diphenylcyclopropenone (DPC). This clonotype was obtained from a woman aged 45 to 65 with alopecia areata. Some clones in this sample may be carry-over from other donors' samples. The CDR3 in this case is CASSPTRGTANTEAFF. The base sequence is TGTGCCAGCAGCCCCACTAGGGGGACAGCGAACACTGAAGCTTTCTTT.